What follows are 16 T cell receptor beta chains derived from one specimen sequenced in a study of beta chain features in type 1 diabetes. Every isolated RNA sample was fully reverse transcribed, so sequencing captured expressed TCRB transcripts. Profiled with immunoSEQ multiplex PCR; TCRdb holds only in-frame clones, not every one. The sample has about 220,000 clones, approximately 10% seen once. Sequenced: central memory CD4+ T cells from blood. The receptors come from a young man in good health.

This clone was counted only a few times. The CDR3 protein is CSVTKGGSEQYF. DNA for the CDR3: TGCAGCGTAACGAAAGGCGGAAGTGAGCAGTACTTC. The rearrangement joins TRBV29-1 to TRBJ2-7; D unclear. CDR3 length: 12 amino acids. Trimming took 6 bases from V and 7 from J, leaving 16 bases between them. Germline values: CDR1 SQVTM, CDR2 ANQGSEA.

This clone has a handful of counts. J is TRBJ1-2 and V is TRBV19; no reliable D call. The CDR3 is made up of 10 amino acids. Germline CDR1 and CDR2: LNHDA and SQIVND (reference sequence). Deletions cut 7 bases from V and 5 bases from J, with 5 bases between. CDR3 in amino acids: CASNQYGYTF. Here the CDR3 DNA reads TGTGCCAGTAACCAGTATGGCTACACCTTC.

This clone came up a few times. This sequence joins TRBV10-3 and TRBJ2-1; D uncertain. From germline, CDR1 is ENHRY and CDR2 SYGVKD. The CDR3 totals 13 residues. Trimming removed 4 bases from V and 1 base from J, with 5 bases in between. The CDR3 loop reads CAISVRSYNEQFF. CDR3 coding DNA: TGTGCCATCAGTGTCCGATCCTACAATGAGCAGTTCTTC.

V is TRBV9 and J is TRBJ2-7; tentatively, D is TRBD1 or TRBD2 (6 bases each). This CDR3 is 16 amino acids long. Trimming cost V 0 bases and J 0 bases, with 13 bases left between them. Germline CDR1 SGDLS, CDR2 YYNGEE. DNA of the CDR3: TGTGCCAGCAGCGTAGATTGGGGGGCTCCCTCCTACGAGCAGTACTTC. Protein product: CASSVDWGAPSYEQYF.

The CDR3 sequence: CASSELVYEQYF. DNA of the CDR3: TGTGCCAGCAGTGAACTGGTATACGAGCAGTACTTC. The chain combines TRBV2 with TRBJ2-7; D gene uncertain. Trimming shortened V by 2 bases and J by 4 bases, and 6 bases separated the two germline ends. The length of the CDR3 is 12 residues. Germline V CDR1 and CDR2: SNHLY, FYNNEI.

This clone turned up a few times. The chain joins TRBV30 to TRBJ1-4; D possibly corresponds to TRBD1 (6 bases). The CDR3 totals 14 residues. V was shortened by 1 base and J by 8 bases, with 14 bases between the two germline ends. The germline gives CDR1 GTSNPN, CDR2 SVGIG (reference sequence). CDR3: CAWSEQGRREKLFF. The CDR3 DNA is TGTGCCTGGAGTGAACAGGGCCGGCGCGAAAAACTGTTTTTT.

The J gene is TRBJ1-1, the V gene TRBV5-4; possibly TRBD1 for D (5 bases). The germline gives CDR1 SGHNT, CDR2 YYREEE (reference sequence). This CDR3 has 14 amino acids. V lost 1 base, J lost 4 bases, and 11 bases lay in between. The CDR3 sequence: CASSLKGRGTEAFF. The DNA of the CDR3 is TGTGCCAGCAGCTTGAAGGGACGAGGCACTGAAGCTTTCTTT.

To note about this clone: This likely came from a read error, as a far larger clone is one base away. The chain recombines TRBV4-2 with TRBJ2-1, with 8 bases matching TRBD2. V was clipped by 5 bases and J by 0 bases; unmatched bases: 6. The length of the CDR3 is 16 residues. The germline CDR1 and CDR2 sequences are LGHNA and YNFKEQ. The DNA for the CDR3 is TGTGCCAGCAGCTTATCCCTAGCGGGCTCCTACAATGAGCAGTTCTTC. Protein: CASSLSLAGSYNEQFF.

The chain carries TRBV4-1 and TRBJ2-1; 7 bases fit TRBD1. V trimming: 3 bases; J trimming: 3 bases; junction bases outside the gene matches: 14. Germline V gene sequence: CDR1 MGHRA, CDR2 YSYEKL. The CDR3 runs to 18 residues. This CDR3 reads CASSHPFKYRGNYNEQFF. CDR3 sequence (DNA): TGCGCCAGCAGCCACCCATTCAAGTACAGGGGAAACTACAATGAGCAGTTCTTC.

This chain connects TRBV6-1 to TRBJ2-3; a weak D match, TRBD1 (6 bases). V gave up 8 bases and J gave up 0 bases, with 9 bases separating them. The CDR3 totals 13 residues. Per germline, CDR1 MNHNS and CDR2 SASEGT. In DNA, the CDR3 is TGTGCCAGCGAGGGGGACAGCACAGATACGCAGTATTTT. Its translation: CASEGDSTDTQYF.

On this clone itself: A much larger clone differs by one base, so this may be a read error. The identical CDR3 is also encoded by other nucleotide sequences in the sample. The chain has TRBV5-1 and TRBJ2-5; a possible D gene is TRBD1 (5 bases). The CDR3 spans 12 residues. V dropped 3 bases and J dropped 2 bases, with 5 bases sitting between them. Germline V gene lookup returns CDR1 SGHRS and CDR2 YFSETQ. In DNA form, the CDR3 reads TGCGCCAGCAGCTGGACACAAGAGACCCAGTACTTC. Amino acids: CASSWTQETQYF. The variable domain in full, completed from reference TRBV5-1 and TRBJ2-5, reads KAGVTQTPRYLIKTRGQQVTLSCSPISGHRSVSWYQQTPGQGLQFLFEYFSETQRNKGNFPGRFSGRQFSNSRSEMNVSTLELGDSALYLCASSWTQETQYFGPGTRLLVL.

The J gene is TRBJ2-1, the V gene TRBV4-3; 9 bases match TRBD2. V was pared by 1 base and J by 8 bases, with 9 bases of the junction left unmatched. CDR3 length equals 16 residues. Germline V gene lookup returns CDR1 LGHNA and CDR2 YSLEER. CDR3 residues: CASSQAGGTSPYEQFF. The CDR3 DNA reads as TGCGCCAGCAGCCAAGCTGGTGGGACTAGCCCATATGAGCAGTTCTTC.

This clone has only a few counts. The chain links TRBV10-2 to TRBJ2-4, with D unclear. Trimming left V 5 bases short and J 6 bases short, with 8 bases between. The germline V gene has CDR1 WSHSY and CDR2 SAAADI. CDR3 length: 12 residues. CDR3 coding DNA: TGCGCCAGCAGTCAGGACCGAAACATTCAGTACTTC. It yields the protein CASSQDRNIQYF.

The rearrangement links TRBV7-6 to TRBJ2-3, with 7 nucleotides matching TRBD2. Unmatched junction bases numbered 14, after V lost 4 bases and J lost 7 bases. CDR3 length equals 16 residues. Germline assignment: CDR1 SGHVS and CDR2 FNYEAQ. The CDR3 DNA is TGTGCCAGCAGCTCCCCCCAGCGGGACTTGAGTTATACGCAGTATTTT. Translated: CASSSPQRDLSYTQYF.

This clone was detected only a few times. A read error likely explains this, since a far larger clone differs by one base. Other DNA sequences of this sample code for an identical CDR3. The rearrangement links TRBV29-1 to TRBJ2-1; D may be TRBD2 (6 bases). Trimming cost V 7 bases and J 5 bases, with 18 bases left between them. CDR3 length equals 14 residues. Germline V CDR1 and CDR2: SQVTM, ANQGSEA. DNA of the CDR3: TGCAGCGCGCCAAGGACGGACTACAACAATGAGCAGTTCTTC. Translating gives CSAPRTDYNNEQFF.

V gene TRBV18 combines with J gene TRBJ2-7, with a weak D call TRBD1 (6 bases). V dropped 1 base and J dropped 6 bases, with 13 bases sitting between them. The CDR3 has 14 amino acids. CDR1 KGHSH and CDR2 LQKENI come from the germline V gene. In DNA, the CDR3 is TGTGCCAGCTCACCACTACAGGGAGAACGCGAGCAGTACTTC. It yields the protein CASSPLQGEREQYF. The full variable domain, with the rest looked up from reference TRBV18 and TRBJ2-7, is NAGVMQNPRHLVRRRGQEARLRCSPMKGHSHVYWYRQLPEEGLKFMVYLQKENIIDESGMPKERFSAEFPKEGPSILRIQQVVRGDSAAYFCASSPLQGEREQYFGPGTRLTVT.